These 25 T cell receptor beta chains originate from one sample sequenced in a study of cytomegalovirus exposure and HLA in healthy donors. In the PCR, 60 Vbeta and 13 Jbeta primers were used. Some clones are missing from TCRdb's copy, which holds only in-frame ones; the method was immunoSEQ multiplex PCR. The data hold over 85,000 clones, with 79% observed a single time. The sample was PBMCs. The receptor source for this set is a woman aged 40-49 years in good health and CMV-seronegative.

The chain uses TRBV2 and TRBJ2-1, with 7 bases that match TRBD1. Germline V gives CDR1 SNHLY, CDR2 FYNNEI. The CDR3 extends over 15 amino acids. Unmatched junction bases numbered 13, after V lost 10 bases and J lost 4 bases. DNA for the CDR3: TGTGCCATCAGCCAACAGGGGAGAAGGTACAATGAGCAGTTCTTC. Translated: CAISQQGRRYNEQFF.

Turning to this clone: At one boundary the junction diverges from the germline segment, which might be a read error. The chain links TRBV7-7 to TRBJ2-2; 7 bases line up with TRBD2. This CDR3 has 14 amino acids. Germline CDR1 reads SSHAT; CDR2 reads FNYEAQ (reference sequence). DNA for the CDR3: TGTGCTAGCAGTTTAAGACTAGCATCCGGGGAGCTGTTTTTT. Its translation is CASSLRLASGELFF.

The CDR3 DNA reads TGCGCCAGCAGACACCGACCGAGGAAGGACACCGGGGAGCTGTTTTTT. Protein sequence: CASRHRPRKDTGELFF. The chain has TRBV23-1 and TRBJ2-2, with D unresolved. TRBV23-1 is known as an ORF, though its function is uncertain. The CDR3 has 16 amino acids. V was trimmed by 6 bases and J by 3 bases, leaving 17 bases between them.

This clone was seen a few times. The V gene is TRBV14, the J gene TRBJ1-2, with TRBD1 matching 12 bases. The J segment lost 7 bases and the V segment lost 3 bases, leaving 9 bases of the junction unmatched. The CDR3 is 16 amino acids. CDR1 is SGHDN, CDR2 FVKESK, per germline. The CDR3 loop is CASSHVRDRGLVGYTF. CDR3 DNA: TGTGCCAGCAGCCATGTCCGGGACAGGGGGCTGGTTGGCTACACCTTC.

The V call is TRBV7-9, the J call TRBJ1-1; TRBD1 agrees at 7 bases. The CDR3 has 16 residues. CDR1 SEHNR and CDR2 FQNEAQ come from the germline V gene (reference sequence). V was pared by 5 bases and J by 3 bases, with 12 bases of the junction left unmatched. CDR3 in amino acids: CASSPWKGAIDTEAFF. Written as DNA, the CDR3 is TGTGCCAGCAGCCCCTGGAAGGGGGCTATAGACACTGAAGCTTTCTTT.

This clone appeared a few times. The chain combines TRBV6-1 with TRBJ1-3; TRBD1 matches at 9 bases. The CDR3 consists of 15 residues. With 6 bases clipped from V and 0 bases from J, the junction kept 3 bases outside the gene matches. Looked up from germline, CDR1 is MNHNS and CDR2 is SASEGT. The CDR3 DNA reads TGTGCCAGCAGGGGGGACAGGGACTCTGGAAACACCATATATTTT. Its protein product is CASRGDRDSGNTIYF.

V is TRBV6-1 and J is TRBJ1-2; 8 bases line up with TRBD1. J lost 4 bases, V lost 1 base, and 5 bases had no gene match. The CDR3 runs to 15 residues. Germline lookup yields CDR1 MNHNS and CDR2 SASEGT. CDR3 DNA: TGTGCCAGCAGTGAAGTGACAGGGGACCTCTATGGCTACACCTTC. Its protein is CASSEVTGDLYGYTF.

The chain employs TRBV30 and TRBJ1-1; a weak D match, TRBD1 (6 bases). Germline CDR1 is GTSNPN and CDR2 is SVGIG (reference sequence). The CDR3 covers 15 residues. The ends were cut back, 4 bases at V and 1 base at J, with 16 bases in the middle. CDR3 region: CAWISRGGGNTEAFF. In DNA, the CDR3 is TGTGCCTGGATCTCCCGAGGGGGGGGGAACACTGAAGCTTTCTTT.

For the CDR3, the DNA is TGTGCCAGCAGCTTGGACAGGAACACCGGGGAGCTGTTTTTT. Its protein product is CASSLDRNTGELFF. V usage is TRBV5-4 and J usage is TRBJ2-2; D not certain. V shed 0 bases and J shed 1 base, with 4 bases lying between them. The CDR3 has 14 amino acids. Per germline, CDR1 SGHNT and CDR2 YYREEE (reference sequence).

The rearrangement uses TRBV4-3 and TRBJ1-2, with 10 bases lining up with TRBD1. The V gene end was trimmed by 0 bases and the J gene end by 7 bases; junction bases not matched to a gene: 11. Germline V gives CDR1 LGHNA, CDR2 YSLEER. CDR3 length: 17 residues. In DNA form, the CDR3 reads TGCGCCAGCAGCCAAGATCCCGGGACAGGGGAAAGAGGTGGCTACACCTTC. This translates into CASSQDPGTGERGGYTF.

This clone was seen more than once but under ten times. The chain has TRBV30 and TRBJ1-5; D is uncertain. CDR1 is GTSNPN, CDR2 SVGIG, per germline (reference sequence). This CDR3 has 14 amino acids. The V and J ends lost 5 bases and 2 bases respectively, with 13 bases between them. CDR3 nucleotide sequence: TGTGCCTGGTGCGCATCCGGAGGCAATCAGCCCCAGCATTTT. Translation: CAWCASGGNQPQHF.

The rearrangement joins TRBV2 to TRBJ1-1, with 7 bases fitting TRBD1. Germline loops: CDR1 SNHLY, CDR2 FYNNEI. The CDR3 contains 13 residues. V shed 6 bases and J 10 bases; nucleotides not matched to a gene: 11. The DNA of the CDR3 is TGTGCCAGCAGCGACCGTGTTCAGGGGGTAGCTTTCTTT. Its translation is CASSDRVQGVAFF. The variable domain in full, completed from reference TRBV2 and TRBJ1-1, reads EPEVTQTPSHQVTQMGQEVILRCVPISNHLYFYWYRQILGQKVEFLVSFYNNEISEKSEIFDDQFSVERPDGSNFTLKIRSTKLEDSAMYFCASSDRVQGVAFFGQGTRLTVV.

The chain carries TRBV7-6 and TRBJ2-7, with 7 nucleotides matching TRBD1. Germline V lookup: CDR1 SGHVS, CDR2 FNYEAQ. CDR3 size: 13 residues. Unmatched junction bases numbered 4, after V lost 5 bases and J lost 3 bases. The CDR3 region is CASSPNRGYEQYF. The CDR3 DNA follows: TGTGCCAGCAGCCCTAACAGGGGCTACGAGCAGTACTTC.

This chain joins TRBV10-3 and TRBJ2-7; the D gene is possibly TRBD1 (6 bases). Germline values: CDR1 ENHRY, CDR2 SYGVKD. This CDR3 has 14 amino acids. V shed 0 bases and J shed 2 bases, with 8 bases lying between them. CDR3 sequence: CAISESGATYEQYF. CDR3 sequence (DNA): TGTGCCATCAGTGAGTCGGGGGCTACCTACGAGCAGTACTTC.

This clone was found once. The chain recombines TRBV28 with TRBJ2-7, with TRBD1 identical over 8 bases. Germline-derived CDR1 and CDR2 are MDHEN and SYDVKM. The CDR3 is made up of 17 amino acids. J gave up 3 bases and V 2 bases, and 12 bases lay outside the gene matches. The CDR3 reads CASSLPLNRGAHYEQYF. The CDR3, as DNA: TGTGCCAGCAGTTTACCCCTAAACAGGGGGGCACACTACGAGCAGTACTTC.

This clone was seen a few times. The V call is TRBV7-8, the J call TRBJ2-1; TRBD2 might be the D (6 bases). The CDR3 is 14 residues long. The V and J ends lost 6 bases and 6 bases respectively, with 15 bases between them. Germline V lookup: CDR1 SGHVS, CDR2 FQNEAQ. The chain's CDR3 is CASRRGSSVNEQFF. The CDR3 nucleotides are TGTGCCAGCAGGCGGGGTAGCTCGGTCAATGAGCAGTTCTTC.

The genes are TRBV30 and TRBJ1-2; possible D gene TRBD1, 6 bases. The V end lost 4 bases, the J end lost 8 bases, and 20 bases lay between the germline ends. Germline V gene sequence: CDR1 GTSNPN, CDR2 SVGIG (reference sequence). The length of the CDR3 is 14 residues. Here the CDR3 DNA reads TGTGCCTGGACGCCCGGGGGGGCCCTTTGGGGCTACACCTTC. Its protein is CAWTPGGALWGYTF. Supplemented by reference TRBV30 and TRBJ1-2, the full variable domain reads SQTIHQWPATLVQPVGSPLSLECTVEGTSNPNLYWYRQAAGRGLQLLFYSVGIGQISSEVPQNLSASRPQDRQFILSSKKLLLSDSGFYLCAWTPGGALWGYTFGSGTRLTVV.

This clone came up once. The chain is built from TRBV6-5 and TRBJ1-1; maybe TRBD1 (6 bases). The CDR3 runs to 14 residues. The V end lost 6 bases, the J end lost 1 base, and 12 bases lay between the germline ends. CDR1 is MNHEY, CDR2 SVGAGI, per germline. CDR3 sequence (DNA): TGTGCCAGCAGAAGCGGACAGACGAACACTGAAGCTTTCTTT. This codes for CASRSGQTNTEAFF.

CDR3 loop: CASSFPGRNTEAFF. The DNA for the CDR3 is TGTGCCAGCAGCTTTCCCGGGAGGAACACTGAAGCTTTCTTT. The chain has TRBV5-4 and TRBJ1-1; D uncertain. Trimming stripped 2 bases from V and 1 base from J, with 9 bases between. This CDR3 is 14 amino acids long. The germline gives CDR1 SGHNT, CDR2 YYREEE (reference sequence).

The V call is TRBV6-1, the J call TRBJ1-6, with 8 bases matching TRBD1. The germline gives CDR1 MNHNS, CDR2 SASEGT. The ends lost 3 bases at V and 7 bases at J; junction bases unmatched: 5. This CDR3 is built from 15 residues. The CDR3 nucleotides read TGTGCCAGCAGTGACGTGGCAGGGGGCAATTCACCCCTCCACTTT. Amino acid sequence: CASSDVAGGNSPLHF.

The genes are TRBV5-8 and TRBJ2-7; 11 nucleotides align to TRBD1. The CDR3 is made up of 14 amino acids. Germline V gene sequence: CDR1 SGHTS, CDR2 YDEGEE. The V gene end was trimmed by 7 bases and the J gene end by 4 bases; junction bases not matched to a gene: 7. DNA of the CDR3: TGTGCCAGCGGCCCCGGACAGGGGGCTTACGAGCAGTACTTC. Amino acids: CASGPGQGAYEQYF.

This clone was recorded once. This chain links TRBV19 with TRBJ1-5; 11 bases match TRBD1. The germline gives CDR1 LNHDA, CDR2 SQIVND (reference sequence). The V gene end was trimmed by 5 bases and the J gene end by 6 bases; junction bases not matched to a gene: 15. This CDR3 is built from 18 residues. The chain's CDR3 is CASSSRTGGSTMRQPQHF. For the CDR3, the DNA is TGTGCCAGTAGTTCCCGGACAGGGGGCTCTACAATGCGTCAGCCCCAGCATTTT.

The chain links TRBV7-8 to TRBJ2-7; weak D call: TRBD1 (7 bases). Trimming took off 6 bases at V and 2 bases at J, with 14 bases between the two ends. Germline-derived CDR1 and CDR2 are SGHVS and FQNEAQ. The CDR3 sequence is 14 residues long. In DNA form, the CDR3 reads TGTGCCAGCAGTCGGAGGGGGCAGGCCTACGAGCAGTACTTC. Amino acids: CASSRRGQAYEQYF.

Written as DNA, the CDR3 is TGTGCCAGCAGCCCGTCCCGGACAGGGAGAAATGAAAAACTGTTTTTT. This sequence encodes CASSPSRTGRNEKLFF. The chain couples TRBV13 to TRBJ1-4, with TRBD1 matching over 8 bases. Germline V gives CDR1 PRHDT, CDR2 FYEKMQ (reference sequence). Unmatched junction bases numbered 10, after V lost 5 bases and J lost 5 bases. The CDR3 runs to 16 residues.

V is TRBV30 and J is TRBJ2-1; TRBD2 matches 10 bases. The CDR3 runs 14 residues. Germline trimming cut 2 bases from V and 4 bases from J; bases unmatched to any gene: 2. Germline CDR1 reads GTSNPN; CDR2 reads SVGIG (reference sequence). CDR3 bases: TGTGCCTGGAGTAGCGGGGGGGAATACAATGAGCAGTTCTTC. Protein: CAWSSGGEYNEQFF. The full variable domain, its missing parts supplied by reference TRBV30 and TRBJ2-1, is SQTIHQWPATLVQPVGSPLSLECTVEGTSNPNLYWYRQAAGRGLQLLFYSVGIGQISSEVPQNLSASRPQDRQFILSSKKLLLSDSGFYLCAWSSGGEYNEQFFGPGTRLTVL.